One and the same sample provided the 25 T cell receptor beta chains below, sequenced in a study of blood T cells in healthy people across ages. Through a sample-barcoded 5' primer and a J-beta primer mix, a second PCR was run for roughly 7 to 11 cycles. TCRdb reprocessed the 5' RACE reads via MiXCR and lists one record per CDR3 protein. The sample has roughly 1.9 million distinct CDR3 sequences, about 39% seen once. The sequenced sample consisted of blood. All receptors come from a human donor in good health.

The V gene is TRBV7-2, the J gene TRBJ2-3; 8 nucleotides line up with TRBD1. The J segment lost 2 bases and the V segment lost 4 bases, leaving 11 bases of the junction unmatched. Per germline, CDR1 SGHTA and CDR2 FQGNSA. This CDR3 is built from 17 residues. This CDR3 is CASSYQMTGAFTDTQYF. DNA for the CDR3: TGTGCCAGCAGCTATCAGATGACAGGGGCGTTCACAGATACGCAGTATTTT.

The chain is built from TRBV24-1 and TRBJ1-1; 7 nucleotides agree with TRBD1. The CDR3 is made up of 15 amino acids. V shed 3 bases, J shed 1 base, and the junction held 4 bases outside the gene matches. Germline V lookup: CDR1 KGHDR, CDR2 SFDVKD. CDR3 sequence: CATSDTRTGNTEAFF. CDR3 bases: TGTGCCACCAGTGATACTCGGACAGGGAACACTGAAGCTTTCTTT.

J is TRBJ2-1 and V is TRBV4-3; D unclear. This CDR3 contains 15 residues. V gave up 4 bases and J gave up 4 bases, with 14 bases separating them. Germline assignment: CDR1 LGHNA and CDR2 YSLEER. The CDR3 DNA is TGCGCCAGCAGCCTTAAGGCGACCCCATACAATGAGCAGTTCTTC. Its translation: CASSLKATPYNEQFF.

The genes are TRBV20-1 and TRBJ2-7; TRBD2 matches 9 bases. This CDR3 contains 14 residues. Trimming took 6 bases from V and 2 from J; bases not matched to a gene: 8. In germline, CDR1 is DFQATT, CDR2 SNEGSKA (reference sequence). The CDR3 region is CSAGAQRGAYEQYF. DNA for the CDR3: TGCAGTGCCGGGGCCCAGCGGGGGGCCTACGAGCAGTACTTC.

This clonotype was observed a single time. This may arise from a read error, as a much more abundant clone is one base away. This chain uses TRBV4-3 with TRBJ2-1, with 8 bases matching TRBD2. Germline V gene lookup returns CDR1 LGHNA and CDR2 YSLEER. This CDR3 is 16 amino acids long. For the CDR3, the DNA is TGCGCCAGCGGCCAAGAAGGGACTAGTGGTCCCAATGAGCAGTTCTTC. This sequence encodes CASGQEGTSGPNEQFF.

CDR3 protein: CASSDFVAGGRTQYF. CDR3 in DNA: TGTGCCAGCAGTGATTTTGTAGCGGGGGGGCGGACGCAGTATTTT. V gene TRBV6-1 combines with J gene TRBJ2-3; 11 bases map to TRBD2. Germline-derived CDR1 and CDR2 are MNHNS and SASEGT. The V and J ends lost 3 bases and 9 bases, in that order; junction bases with no gene match: 8. This CDR3 is built from 15 residues.

The rearrangement links TRBV6-5 to TRBJ2-5; D gene uncertain. This CDR3 spans 13 amino acids. Germline V gene sequence: CDR1 MNHEY, CDR2 SVGAGI. The V and J ends lost 0 bases and 7 bases respectively, with 9 bases between them. CDR3 protein: CASSYSRSRTQYF. CDR3 bases: TGTGCCAGCAGTTACTCCCGCTCGAGGACCCAGTACTTC.

The table lists this clonotype with many counts. This chain links TRBV12-3 or TRBV12-4 with TRBJ2-7; D unclear. This CDR3 contains 15 residues. The V gene lost 5 bases and the J gene lost 1 base, with 15 bases spanning the gap. CDR3 DNA: TGTGCCAGCAGTCCTCTCGTTGAACCTTCCTACGAGCAGTACTTC. Translating it yields CASSPLVEPSYEQYF.

This clonotype was detected only a few times. The rearrangement joins TRBV27 to TRBJ1-5; D is uncertain. CDR1 and CDR2 from the germline V gene are MNHEY and SMNVEV (reference sequence). This CDR3 has 14 residues. Trimming left V 5 bases short and J 0 bases short, with 8 bases between. The CDR3 region is CASSLISSNQPQHF. The CDR3 DNA follows: TGTGCCAGCAGTCTGATCTCTAGCAATCAGCCCCAGCATTTT.

The V gene is TRBV12-3 or TRBV12-4, the J gene TRBJ2-3; D might be TRBD1 (5 bases). V lost 7 bases and J lost 6, with 23 bases in between. The CDR3 runs 16 residues. The CDR3 DNA sequence: TGTGCCAGCACCAACACCACAGGTCCCGGGCAGGATACGCAGTATTTT. Amino acid sequence: CASTNTTGPGQDTQYF.

The J gene is TRBJ1-2, the V gene TRBV7-3, with 10 positions matching TRBD1. The CDR3 extends over 14 amino acids. Trimming removed 1 base from V and 8 bases from J; junction bases left unmatched: 4. Per germline, CDR1 SGHTA and CDR2 FQGTGA. CDR3 region: CASSLMGQGPGYTF. CDR3 DNA: TGTGCCAGCAGCTTAATGGGACAGGGGCCCGGCTACACCTTC.

V is TRBV24-1 and J is TRBJ2-7, with TRBD1 identical over 7 bases. This CDR3 region has 12 residues. Germline trimming cut 7 bases from V and 4 bases from J; bases unmatched to any gene: 3. The germline gives CDR1 KGHDR, CDR2 SFDVKD. CDR3 sequence (DNA): TGTGCCACCAGCAGACAGGGTTACGAGCAGTACTTC. Amino acid sequence: CATSRQGYEQYF.

The J gene is TRBJ1-5, the V gene TRBV7-2, with D unclear. The CDR3 extends over 14 amino acids. The V gene lost 4 bases and the J gene lost 7 bases, with 14 bases spanning the gap. Germline CDR1 SGHTA, CDR2 FQGNSA. This CDR3 is CASSSEGLLQPQHF. The CDR3 coding sequence is TGTGCCAGCAGCTCGGAAGGGCTTTTACAGCCCCAGCATTTT.

J is TRBJ1-3 and V is TRBV3-1; D is unresolved. This CDR3 spans 16 amino acids. The ends were cut back, 0 bases at V and 0 bases at J, with 9 bases in the middle. Germline V gene data show CDR1 as LGHDT and CDR2 as YNNKEL (reference sequence). CDR3 nucleotides: TGTGCCAGCAGCCAAGATGGAACGGTCTCTGGAAACACCATATATTTT. This sequence encodes CASSQDGTVSGNTIYF. The complete variable domain, with remaining parts taken from reference TRBV3-1 and TRBJ1-3, reads DTAVSQTPKYLVTQMGNDKSIKCEQNLGHDTMYWYKQDSKKFLKIMFSYNNKELIINETVPNRFSPKSPDKAHLNLHINSLELGDSAVYFCASSQDGTVSGNTIYFGEGSWLTVV.

This clonotype has only a few counts. The chain is built from TRBV7-2 and TRBJ1-1; 9 bases are shared with TRBD1. After removal of 1 base from V and 5 bases from J, the junction contained 5 bases not matched to a gene. The CDR3 extends over 15 amino acids. CDR1 is SGHTA and CDR2 is FQGNSA in the germline V gene. The CDR3 DNA sequence: TGTGCCAGCAGCTTAGGGACAGGGGCCGTTACTGAAGCTTTCTTT. Protein sequence: CASSLGTGAVTEAFF.

This chain links TRBV6-1 with TRBJ1-2, with D perhaps TRBD1 (5 bases). With 4 bases removed from V and 9 bases from J, the gap between germline ends came to 12 bases. Germline loops: CDR1 MNHNS, CDR2 SASEGT. This CDR3 spans 12 amino acids. The CDR3 region is CASSGVQDSYTF. CDR3 sequence (DNA): TGTGCCAGCAGTGGTGTGCAGGACAGCTACACCTTC.

This clonotype occurred a few times. The J gene is TRBJ2-3, the V gene TRBV10-3; D tentatively fits TRBD1 or TRBD2 (5 bases each). The V gene's germline CDR1 is ENHRY and CDR2 SYGVKD. The CDR3 spans 15 residues. The germline V and J ends were trimmed by 11 bases and 2 bases, with 20 bases remaining between them. CDR3 residues: CAAQRGFHNTDTQYF. The CDR3 DNA sequence: TGTGCCGCCCAGAGGGGATTCCACAACACAGATACGCAGTATTTT.

The V gene is TRBV6-2 or TRBV6-3, the J gene TRBJ2-1; D is ambiguous. The germline CDR1 and CDR2 sequences are MNHEY and SVGEGT. V lost 4 bases and J lost 7, with 11 bases in between. The CDR3 loop spans 13 amino acids. The CDR3: CASSSLKKNEQFF. The CDR3 DNA reads TGTGCCAGCAGTTCCCTCAAAAAGAATGAGCAGTTCTTC.

Notes on this clonotype: One base away lies a much larger clone, so this may be a sequencing read error. J is TRBJ2-7 and V is TRBV7-2; possibly TRBD1 for D (6 bases). CDR1 is SGHTA, CDR2 FQGNSA, per germline. Trimming shortened V by 5 bases and J by 3 bases, and 11 bases separated the two germline ends. The CDR3 loop spans 13 amino acids. CDR3 nucleotides: TGTGCCAGCAGCGCCCGACAGGACTACGAGCAGTACTTC. It codes for CASSARQDYEQYF.

V is TRBV7-2 and J is TRBJ2-3; 7 nucleotides line up with TRBD1. Trimming took 3 bases from V and 2 from J; bases not matched to a gene: 5. The germline V gene has CDR1 SGHTA and CDR2 FQGNSA. The CDR3 length is 15 residues. This CDR3 reads CASSFGQAFTDTQYF. DNA for the CDR3: TGTGCCAGCAGCTTCGGACAGGCATTCACAGATACGCAGTATTTT.

This clonotype has only a few counts. The rearrangement links TRBV6-2 or TRBV6-3 to TRBJ2-5; no firm D call. V dropped 3 bases and J dropped 5 bases, with 16 bases sitting between them. Germline lookup yields CDR1 MNHEY and CDR2 SVGEGT. CDR3 length: 15 residues. The CDR3 bases are TGTGCCAGCAGTTATGGTGGGGTAGAGTTCGAGACCCAGTACTTC. Protein: CASSYGGVEFETQYF.

This clonotype was observed at least ten times. The genes are TRBV5-8 and TRBJ2-1, with D unclear. The CDR3 totals 12 residues. Per the germline V gene, CDR1 is SGHTS and CDR2 is YDEGEE. Trimming left V 2 bases short and J 7 bases short, with 7 bases between. The DNA of the CDR3 is TGTGCCAGCAGCTTCAGAATGAATGAGCAGTTCTTC. Translating gives CASSFRMNEQFF.

V and J are TRBV5-6 and TRBJ1-2, with D possibly matching TRBD1 (5 bases). The germline V gene encodes CDR1 SGHDT and CDR2 YYEEEE. The CDR3 contains 14 residues. V lost 10 bases and J lost 5, with 21 bases in between. In nucleotides, the CDR3 is TGTGCCGGCACCCCGGGCAGGACAAGGTATGGCTACACCTTC. This sequence encodes CAGTPGRTRYGYTF.

J is TRBJ1-2 and V is TRBV4-2, with D uncertain. From germline, CDR1 is LGHNA and CDR2 YNFKEQ. Trimming took 0 bases from V and 8 from J, leaving 13 bases between them. The CDR3 has 14 residues. The DNA for the CDR3 is TGTGCCAGCAGCCAAGATGGCCGCTCCCAGGGCTACACCTTC. It specifies CASSQDGRSQGYTF.

The V and J genes are TRBV29-1 and TRBJ2-7, with D tentatively TRBD2 (5 bases). The CDR3 is made up of 13 amino acids. Germline values: CDR1 SQVTM, CDR2 ANQGSEA. V shed 6 bases and J shed 4 bases, with 16 bases lying between them. CDR3 in DNA: TGCAGCGTAGCACCGGGCCCGGGGTACGAGCAGTACTTC. It is translated as CSVAPGPGYEQYF.